This passage covers 24 T cell receptor beta chains from one sample sequenced in a study of T cells of healthy individuals. TCRdb re-derived calls from the 5' RACE reads in MiXCR, one entry per CDR3 protein. The profile shows more than 60,000 distinct CDR3 sequences, 16% of them singletons. These receptors all stem from a human donor in good health.

In its sample, this clonotype was seen many times. V is TRBV20-1 and J is TRBJ2-2, with 9 bases identical to TRBD2. This CDR3 has 15 residues. The J segment lost 3 bases and the V segment lost 1 base, leaving 3 bases of the junction unmatched. CDR1 and CDR2 from the germline V gene are DFQATT and SNEGSKA (reference sequence). This CDR3 reads CSARALAGDTGELFF. CDR3 DNA sequence: TGCAGTGCTAGAGCGTTAGCGGGAGACACCGGGGAGCTGTTTTTT.

This clonotype showed up many times. V is TRBV21-1 and J is TRBJ1-1; no check of the table's D call, TRBD1, against the DNA was made. TRBV21-1 is flagged as a pseudogene. The CDR3 runs 17 residues. The DNA for the CDR3 is TGTGCCAGCAGCAATACCGGGACCCTGGCGGAGTTCAGGGAAGCTTTCTTT. As protein: CASSNTGTLAEFREAFF.

This clonotype was picked up many times. The chain joins TRBV3-1 to TRBJ1-4; TRBD1 is a possible D gene (5 bases). Germline V gene lookup returns CDR1 LGHDT and CDR2 YNNKEL (reference sequence). The CDR3 contains 14 residues. V was shortened by 3 bases and J by 8 bases, with 13 bases between the two germline ends. CDR3 region: CASSHADSTEKLFF. Here the CDR3 DNA reads TGTGCCAGCAGCCATGCTGACAGCACCGAAAAACTGTTTTTT.

This clonotype came up a few times. CDR3 sequence: CASSLGQGIGNEQFF. CDR3 sequence (DNA): TGTGCCAGCAGCTTAGGACAGGGGATTGGCAATGAGCAGTTCTTC. The chain joins TRBV7-9 to TRBJ2-1, with 8 bases lining up with TRBD1. Per germline, CDR1 SEHNR and CDR2 FQNEAQ (reference sequence). Trimming removed 1 base from V and 6 bases from J; junction bases left unmatched: 5. This CDR3 region has 15 residues.

This clonotype appeared a few times. This rearrangement joins TRBV25-1 to TRBJ1-5; D not certain. This CDR3 is built from 13 residues. CDR1 is MGHDK, CDR2 SYGVNS, per germline. V shed 6 bases and J shed 16 bases, with 22 bases lying between them. This chain's CDR3 is CASSRPRWPPSHF. The CDR3 DNA reads as TGTGCCAGCAGCCGTCCTCGGTGGCCCCCGTCCCATTTT.

In this sample, this clonotype turned up many times. V and J are TRBV4-3 and TRBJ2-4; D is unclear. V lost 0 bases and J lost 7, with 13 bases in between. The CDR3 is made up of 15 amino acids. Looked up from germline, CDR1 is LGHNA and CDR2 is YSLEER. The CDR3 DNA reads TGCGCCAGCAGCCAAGATTTGGCCACAAGGAACATTCAGTACTTC. It translates to CASSQDLATRNIQYF.

The chain links TRBV6-5 to TRBJ1-6; D is undetermined. V lost 0 bases and J lost 0, with 12 bases in between. From germline, CDR1 is MNHEY and CDR2 SVGAGI. The CDR3 sequence is 18 residues long. The CDR3 nucleotides read TGTGCCAGCAGTTACTCGGACTCCCAGAGCTCCTATAATTCACCCCTCCACTTT. Translating gives CASSYSDSQSSYNSPLHF.

This chain joins TRBV7-9 and TRBJ2-5; 8 nucleotides agree with TRBD1. V was clipped by 5 bases and J by 5 bases; unmatched bases: 7. The CDR3 covers 14 residues. Germline V gene lookup returns CDR1 SEHNR and CDR2 FQNEAQ (reference sequence). The CDR3 protein is CASSTDRAGETQYF. As DNA, the CDR3 is TGTGCCAGCAGCACGGACAGGGCTGGGGAGACCCAGTACTTC.

The V and J genes are TRBV20-1 and TRBJ2-2, with D uncertain. Deletions cut 3 bases from V and 6 bases from J, with 11 bases between. Germline values: CDR1 DFQATT, CDR2 SNEGSKA (reference sequence). The CDR3 covers 13 residues. The CDR3 sequence is CSASQSGAGELFF. The CDR3 nucleotides are TGCAGTGCTAGTCAGAGTGGCGCCGGGGAGCTGTTTTTT.

This clonotype came up a few times. This chain links TRBV15 with TRBJ2-3; 7 bases match TRBD1. Losses at the gene ends were 1 base for V and 1 base for J; bases not matched to a gene: 2. The CDR3 is 15 residues long. Germline V gene sequence: CDR1 LNHNV, CDR2 YYDKDF (reference sequence). This CDR3 reads CATSRGQGGTDTQYF. The CDR3 DNA reads as TGTGCCACCAGCAGAGGACAGGGTGGCACAGATACGCAGTATTTT.

The J gene is TRBJ2-3, the V gene TRBV15; 7 bases match TRBD2. CDR1 and CDR2 (germline): LNHNV, YYDKDF (reference sequence). The CDR3 spans 18 residues. V lost 5 bases, J lost 5 bases, and 19 bases stayed unmatched. DNA of the CDR3: TGTGCCACCAGCGTGATTAGTCTGTCCGGGCGGGAGCAAGATACGCAGTATTTT. Translated, it gives CATSVISLSGREQDTQYF.

This clonotype has just a few counts. CDR3 DNA: TGCGCCAGCAGCGGGGAGGTCGGCTACGAGCAGTACTTC. Its translation is CASSGEVGYEQYF. The gene calls are TRBV5-1 and TRBJ2-7; a weak D match, TRBD2 (6 bases). The germline CDR1 and CDR2 sequences are SGHRS and YFSETQ. V was cut by 4 bases and J by 3 bases, with 11 bases left in between. This CDR3 has 13 residues.

The chain has TRBV21-1 and TRBJ1-5; the DNA was not used to check the table's D call, TRBD1. TRBV21-1 is given as a pseudogene. CDR3 length equals 19 residues. Here the CDR3 DNA reads TGTGCCAGCAGCAAACGGGAAAACCAGACTCCAAATAGCAATCAGCCCCAGCATTTT. It yields the protein CASSKRENQTPNSNQPQHF.

There are many counts of this clonotype. The chain recombines TRBV20-1 with TRBJ2-1; 12 nucleotides line up with TRBD2. CDR3 length equals 16 residues. Germline CDR1 reads DFQATT; CDR2 reads SNEGSKA (reference sequence). J was trimmed by 6 bases and V by 3 bases; bases with no gene match: 9. The CDR3 loop reads CSASWLRTSGTNEQFF. The DNA for the CDR3 is TGCAGTGCTAGTTGGCTAAGGACTAGCGGGACCAATGAGCAGTTCTTC.

This chain links TRBV6-5 with TRBJ1-2, with D perhaps TRBD1 (5 bases). V dropped 2 bases and J dropped 8 bases, with 12 bases sitting between them. The CDR3 consists of 13 residues. Germline V gene lookup returns CDR1 MNHEY and CDR2 SVGAGI. The CDR3 DNA reads TGTGCCAGCAGTTACGACGGGGCCTGGGGCTACACCTTC. Encoded protein: CASSYDGAWGYTF.

This clonotype was seen a few times. This chain uses TRBV4-1 with TRBJ1-3; no reliable D call. Trimming pared 0 bases from V and 0 bases from J, leaving 12 bases between. Germline CDR1 reads MGHRA; CDR2 reads YSYEKL. This CDR3 contains 17 residues. Here the CDR3 reads CASSQDPWPGSGNTIYF. The CDR3 bases are TGCGCCAGCAGCCAAGATCCATGGCCAGGCTCTGGAAACACCATATATTTT.

This clonotype has a count of ten or more. This chain's CDR3 is CASSLSGSSVEQYF. The DNA for the CDR3 is TGTGCCAGCAGCCTTAGCGGGAGTTCGGTCGAGCAGTACTTC. This chain uses TRBV4-2 with TRBJ2-7, with 9 bases fitting TRBD2. Germline-derived CDR1 and CDR2 are LGHNA and YNFKEQ. The CDR3 has 14 residues. With 4 bases clipped from V and 6 bases from J, the junction kept 7 bases outside the gene matches.

This clonotype was detected many times. The chain carries TRBV28 and TRBJ1-3, with 9 bases that match TRBD1. The CDR3 covers 14 residues. Per germline, CDR1 MDHEN and CDR2 SYDVKM. Trimming cost V 3 bases and J 8 bases; bases outside gene matches: 5. CDR3 loop: CASSFGDRVDTIYF. CDR3 sequence (DNA): TGTGCCAGCAGTTTTGGGGACAGGGTAGACACCATATATTTT.

This clonotype was seen many times. V is TRBV29-1 and J is TRBJ2-5; D possibly matches TRBD1 or TRBD2 (6 bases each). Germline V gene sequence: CDR1 SQVTM, CDR2 ANQGSEA. V shed 7 bases and J shed 5 bases, with 14 bases lying between them. CDR3 length equals 12 residues. CDR3 in amino acids: CSAGGLGETQYF. CDR3 sequence (DNA): TGCAGCGCTGGGGGGCTTGGTGAGACCCAGTACTTC. Filled out from reference TRBV29-1 and TRBJ2-5, the complete variable domain reads SAVISQKPSRDICQRGTSLTIQCQVDSQVTMMFWYRQQPGQSLTLIATANQGSEATYESGFVIDKFPISRPNLTFSTLTVSNMSPEDSSIYLCSAGGLGETQYFGPGTRLLVL.

The CDR3 region is CASSTGRNLPEAFF. For the CDR3, the DNA is TGTGCCAGCTCGACAGGGAGGAATTTACCTGAAGCTTTCTTT. The chain links TRBV27 to TRBJ1-1, with 7 positions matching TRBD1. From germline, CDR1 is MNHEY and CDR2 SMNVEV (reference sequence). This CDR3 has 14 amino acids. Trimming cost V 8 bases and J 6 bases; bases outside gene matches: 12.

Here the CDR3 reads CASSYSTSGRGETQYF. The CDR3 bases are TGTGCCAGCAGTTACTCGACCAGCGGGAGGGGAGAGACCCAGTACTTC. V is TRBV6-1 and J is TRBJ2-5; 10 bases are a match to TRBD2. Trimming at V came to 5 bases and at J to 4 bases, leaving 10 bases not matched to a gene. The CDR3 totals 16 residues. Germline loops: CDR1 MNHNS, CDR2 SASEGT.

This clonotype was detected a few times. The V call is TRBV6-1, the J call TRBJ1-5, with 8 positions matching TRBD1. Trimming took 6 bases from V and 4 from J; bases not matched to a gene: 11. The CDR3 totals 16 residues. Germline V gene data show CDR1 as MNHNS and CDR2 as SASEGT. CDR3: CASRRGQGSVNQPQHF. In DNA, the CDR3 is TGTGCCAGCAGGAGAGGACAGGGTTCGGTAAATCAGCCCCAGCATTTT.

This clonotype was recorded many times. The chain is built from TRBV29-1 and TRBJ2-2, with TRBD1 matching over 9 bases. The CDR3 runs 14 residues. V lost 5 bases and J lost 4; bases outside the gene matches: 5. Per the germline V gene, CDR1 is SQVTM and CDR2 is ANQGSEA. CDR3 residues: CSVQQGARTGELFF. The CDR3 DNA reads TGCAGCGTTCAACAGGGGGCGCGCACCGGGGAGCTGTTTTTT.

A word on this clonotype: The junction does not match germline at one end; this may be a read error. V usage is TRBV24-1 and J usage is TRBJ1-5, with 9 bases lining up with TRBD1. The CDR3 extends over 14 amino acids. Germline loops: CDR1 KGHDR, CDR2 SFDVKD. The CDR3 spells CVTSGEDRGQPQHF. The CDR3, as DNA: TGTGTCACCAGTGGCGAGGACAGGGGTCAGCCCCAGCATTTT.